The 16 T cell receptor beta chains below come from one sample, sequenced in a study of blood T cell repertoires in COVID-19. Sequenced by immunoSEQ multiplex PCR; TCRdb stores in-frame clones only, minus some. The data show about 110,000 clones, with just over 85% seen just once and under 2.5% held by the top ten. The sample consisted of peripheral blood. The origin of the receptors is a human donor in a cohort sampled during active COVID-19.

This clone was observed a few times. The CDR3 region has the DNA TGCAGCGTTGCACAGTCCCCTCGGACTGAAGCTTTCTTT. The encoded protein is CSVAQSPRTEAFF. This rearrangement joins TRBV29-1 to TRBJ1-1; D remains ambiguous. V lost 4 bases and J 5 bases, leaving 14 bases between the germline ends. CDR3 size: 13 residues. CDR1 is SQVTM, CDR2 ANQGSEA, per germline.

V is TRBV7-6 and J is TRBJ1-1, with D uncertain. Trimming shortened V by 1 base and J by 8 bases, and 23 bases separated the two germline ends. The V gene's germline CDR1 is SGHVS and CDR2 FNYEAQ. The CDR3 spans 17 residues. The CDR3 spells CASSLELFPGGSAEAFF. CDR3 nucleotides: TGTGCCAGCAGCTTAGAGTTATTTCCGGGAGGGTCCGCCGAAGCTTTCTTT.

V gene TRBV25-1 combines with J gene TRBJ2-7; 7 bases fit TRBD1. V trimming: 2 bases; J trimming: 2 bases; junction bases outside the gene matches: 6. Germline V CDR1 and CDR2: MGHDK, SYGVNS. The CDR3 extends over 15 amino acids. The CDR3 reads CASSEVGTAAYEQYF. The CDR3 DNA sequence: TGTGCCAGCAGTGAAGTCGGGACAGCCGCCTACGAGCAGTACTTC.

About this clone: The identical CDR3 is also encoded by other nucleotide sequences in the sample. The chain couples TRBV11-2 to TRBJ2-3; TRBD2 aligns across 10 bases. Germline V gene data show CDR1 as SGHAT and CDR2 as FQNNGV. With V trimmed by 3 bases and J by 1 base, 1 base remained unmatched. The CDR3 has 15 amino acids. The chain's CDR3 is CASSFLAGGTDTQYF. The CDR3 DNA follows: TGTGCCAGCAGCTTTCTAGCGGGGGGCACAGATACGCAGTATTTT.

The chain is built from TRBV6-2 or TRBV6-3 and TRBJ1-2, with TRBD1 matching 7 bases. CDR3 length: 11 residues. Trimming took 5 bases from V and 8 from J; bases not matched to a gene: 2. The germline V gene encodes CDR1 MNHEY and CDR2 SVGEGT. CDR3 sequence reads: CASSRQGGYTF. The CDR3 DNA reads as TGTGCCAGCAGTAGACAGGGAGGCTACACCTTC.

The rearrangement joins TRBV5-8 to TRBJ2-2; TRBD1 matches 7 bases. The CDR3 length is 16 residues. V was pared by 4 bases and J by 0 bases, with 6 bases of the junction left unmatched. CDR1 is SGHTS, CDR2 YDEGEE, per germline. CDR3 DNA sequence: TGTGCCAGCAGCCGGGGACAGACCACGAACACCGGGGAGCTGTTTTTT. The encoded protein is CASSRGQTTNTGELFF.

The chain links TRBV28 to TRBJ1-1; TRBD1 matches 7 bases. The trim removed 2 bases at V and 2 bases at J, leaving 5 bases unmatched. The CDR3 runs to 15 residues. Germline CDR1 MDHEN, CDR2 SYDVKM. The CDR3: CASSLRTGLNTEAFF. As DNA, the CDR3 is TGTGCCAGCAGTTTAAGGACAGGCCTCAACACTGAAGCTTTCTTT.

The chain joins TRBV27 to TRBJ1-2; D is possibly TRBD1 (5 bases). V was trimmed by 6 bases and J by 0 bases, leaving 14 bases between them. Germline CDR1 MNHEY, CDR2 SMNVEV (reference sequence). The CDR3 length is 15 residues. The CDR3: CASSPRGGSNYGYTF. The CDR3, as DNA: TGTGCCAGCAGCCCTCGGGGGGGGTCTAACTATGGCTACACCTTC.

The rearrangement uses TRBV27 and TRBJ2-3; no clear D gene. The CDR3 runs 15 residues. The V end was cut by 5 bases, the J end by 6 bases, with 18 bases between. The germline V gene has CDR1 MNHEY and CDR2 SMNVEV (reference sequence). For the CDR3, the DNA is TGTGCCAGCAGTCTGCGCGCGCGCGTATCTGATACGCAGTATTTT. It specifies CASSLRARVSDTQYF.

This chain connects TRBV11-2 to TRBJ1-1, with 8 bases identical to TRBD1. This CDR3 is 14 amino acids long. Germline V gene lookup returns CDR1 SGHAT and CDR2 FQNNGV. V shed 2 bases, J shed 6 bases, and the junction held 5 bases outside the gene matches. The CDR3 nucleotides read TGTGCCAGCAGCTTAAGACGACAGGGGTCTGAAGCTTTCTTT. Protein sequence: CASSLRRQGSEAFF.

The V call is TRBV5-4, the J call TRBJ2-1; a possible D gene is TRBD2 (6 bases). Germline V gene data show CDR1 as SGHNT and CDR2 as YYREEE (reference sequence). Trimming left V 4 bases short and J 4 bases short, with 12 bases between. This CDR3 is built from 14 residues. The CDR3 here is CASSPVGGYNEQFF. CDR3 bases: TGTGCCAGCAGCCCTGTGGGGGGTTACAATGAGCAGTTCTTC.

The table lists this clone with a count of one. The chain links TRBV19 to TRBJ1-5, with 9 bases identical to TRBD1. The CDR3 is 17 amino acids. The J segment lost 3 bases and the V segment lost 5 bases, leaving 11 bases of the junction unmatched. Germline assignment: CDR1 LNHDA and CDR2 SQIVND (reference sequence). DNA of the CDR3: TGTGCCAGTAGTTCTTGGGACAGGGAGGGCGACAATCAGCCCCAGCATTTT. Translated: CASSSWDREGDNQPQHF.

The CDR3 DNA reads TGTGCCAGCAGCTTAATAGTGCAGGGTATAATCACCGGGGAGCTGTTTTTT. Translated: CASSLIVQGIITGELFF. J is TRBJ2-2 and V is TRBV11-2, with D maybe TRBD1 (5 bases). The V and J ends lost 2 bases and 4 bases respectively, with 17 bases between them. Germline loops: CDR1 SGHAT, CDR2 FQNNGV. The CDR3 has 17 amino acids.

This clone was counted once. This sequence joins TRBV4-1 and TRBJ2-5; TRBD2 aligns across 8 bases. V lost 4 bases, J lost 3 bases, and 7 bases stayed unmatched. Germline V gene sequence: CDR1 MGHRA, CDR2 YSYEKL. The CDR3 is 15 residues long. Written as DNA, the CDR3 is TGCGCCAGCAGCCGAACCGGGACTAGGAAAGAGACCCAGTACTTC. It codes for CASSRTGTRKETQYF.

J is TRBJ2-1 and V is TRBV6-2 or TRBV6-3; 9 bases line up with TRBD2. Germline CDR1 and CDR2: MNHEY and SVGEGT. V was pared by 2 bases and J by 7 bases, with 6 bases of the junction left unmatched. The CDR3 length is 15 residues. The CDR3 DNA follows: TGTGCCAGCAGTTACGCGGGGACTAGCAGAAATGAGCAGTTCTTC. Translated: CASSYAGTSRNEQFF.

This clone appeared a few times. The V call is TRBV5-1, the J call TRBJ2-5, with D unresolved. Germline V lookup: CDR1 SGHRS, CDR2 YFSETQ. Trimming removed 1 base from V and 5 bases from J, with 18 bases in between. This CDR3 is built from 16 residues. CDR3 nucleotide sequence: TGCGCCAGCAGCTTGCCCGCCGGTCTAGATGCTGAGACCCAGTACTTC. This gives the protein CASSLPAGLDAETQYF.